A selection of T cell receptor beta chains follows, all from one sample in a study of CD8 T cells in Susac syndrome. TCRdb processed the immunoSEQ multiplex PCR reads anew with MiXCR; each CDR3 protein has one entry. The sample has roughly 180,000 distinct CDR3 sequences; just under 95% are singletons. The sample was CD4+ T cells from PBMCs. All receptors come from a human donor in good health. The CDR3 runs from the conserved cysteine through the conserved F or W. Each record gives: CDR3 DNA, CDR3 protein, D gene, V gene, J gene, clone size. A D gene is named only where the DNA matches it firmly. Clone sizes are given selectively: once, few, many, or a class where the clone is expanded.

TGTGCCAGCACCGCCTCAGGGAACAATGAGCAGTTCTTC	CASTASGNNEQFF	.	TRBV27	TRBJ2-1	.
TGTGCCAGCAGCTTAAGGAGGGTTCAGGAACCCTCGGGCACTGAAGCTTTCTTT	CASSLRRVQEPSGTEAFF	.	TRBV7-2	TRBJ1-1	.
TGTGCCAGCAGTCCCAGGGGGCTTGGGGCCAACGTCCTGACTTTC	CASSPRGLGANVLTF	TRBD1	TRBV27	TRBJ2-6	.
TGTGCCACCAGCAGAGATCTCTGGGGAGGGGAGCAGTTCTTC	CATSRDLWGGEQFF	TRBD2	TRBV15	TRBJ2-1	.
TGTGCCAGCAGCTTATATGTGAACACTGAAGCTTTCTTT	CASSLYVNTEAFF	.	TRBV7-9	TRBJ1-1	.
TGTGCCAGCGGATTTACTAGCCGCACAGGGGCCCAGTACTTC	CASGFTSRTGAQYF	.	TRBV28	TRBJ2-5	.
TGTGCCAGCAGCCTGCTGCAGACAGGGAAGGGCGAAGAGACCCAGTACTTC	CASSLLQTGKGEETQYF	TRBD1	TRBV6-2/TRBV6-3	TRBJ2-5	.
TGTGCCAGCAGTTCCGCATCGGGGACCTACGAGCAGTACTTC	CASSSASGTYEQYF	.	TRBV6-5	TRBJ2-7	.
TGTGCCAGCAGTGAATCCGGGGCTTCAGGGAACACTGAAGCTTTCTTT	CASSESGASGNTEAFF	.	TRBV25-1	TRBJ1-1	.
TGCAGTGCAACTAGCGGGACCCTTAGCACAGATACGCAGTATTTT	CSATSGTLSTDTQYF	TRBD2	TRBV20-1	TRBJ2-3	.
TGTGCCTGGACATGGGACAGGGGGGCCTACGAGCAGTACTTC	CAWTWDRGAYEQYF	TRBD1	TRBV30	TRBJ2-7	.
TGTGCCACCAGCAGAGATCTGGTCCTAGCGGGAGAGACCCAGTACTTC	CATSRDLVLAGETQYF	TRBD2	TRBV15	TRBJ2-5	.
TGTGCCAGCAGCCTTATTCGTCAAGAGACCCAGTACTTC	CASSLIRQETQYF	.	TRBV16	TRBJ2-5	.
TGTGCCAGCAGTTTACCTGCCGGGGAGCTGTTTTTT	CASSLPAGELFF	.	TRBV27	TRBJ2-2	.
TGCAGTGCTAAAGACCGCCTCAAAAACATTCAGTACTTC	CSAKDRLKNIQYF	.	TRBV20-1	TRBJ2-4	.
TGTGCCAGCAGCCCCCGTAGGGATGGCTATGGCTACACCTTC	CASSPRRDGYGYTF	.	TRBV7-3	TRBJ1-2	.
TGCAGCGTTGAAAGTGGGGGCGGCTACACCTTC	CSVESGGGYTF	.	TRBV29-1	TRBJ1-2	.
TGTGCCTGGAGTAGTAATGAGCAGTTCTTC	CAWSSNEQFF	.	TRBV30	TRBJ2-1	once
TGTGCCAGCAGCCAATCCAGAGCGGGAGTCGGGTACAATGAGCAGTTCTTC	CASSQSRAGVGYNEQFF	TRBD2	TRBV3-1	TRBJ2-1	.
TGTGCCAGCAGTTCTATGGAAGGAGCTAACTATGGCTACACCTTC	CASSSMEGANYGYTF	.	TRBV27	TRBJ1-2	.
TGCGCCAGCAGCCAACCATCCGACAATGAGCAGTTCTTC	CASSQPSDNEQFF	.	TRBV4-1	TRBJ2-1	.
TGTGCCAGCACTAGACTAGGATCCGACGAGCAGTACTTC	CASTRLGSDEQYF	.	TRBV7-9	TRBJ2-7	.
TGTGCCAGCAGTTTCGAAAATACGCAGTATTTT	CASSFENTQYF	.	TRBV12-3/TRBV12-4	TRBJ2-3	.
TGTGCCAGCAGCTTGGAGGCGGCGGGAGGCTCCTACGAGCAGTACTTC	CASSLEAAGGSYEQYF	TRBD2	TRBV5-4	TRBJ2-7	.
TGCAGTGCTGGGGGAGCGGGACGATTCAATGAGCAGTTCTTC	CSAGGAGRFNEQFF	TRBD2	TRBV20-1	TRBJ2-1	.
TGTGCCAGCAGTGGGTTAAGGGAGTTCCACCATTTT	CASSGLREFHHF	.	TRBV2	TRBJ1-5	.
TGTGCCAGTAGTCCCCGGACAGGCGGTCAGCCCCAGCATTTT	CASSPRTGGQPQHF	TRBD1	TRBV19	TRBJ1-5	.
TGCAGCGGGGACGTCACAGATACGCAGTATTTT	CSGDVTDTQYF	.	TRBV29-1	TRBJ2-3	.
TGCAGTGCTAGAGACCAGGGACTAGCGGTTAATGAGCAGTTCTTC	CSARDQGLAVNEQFF	TRBD2	TRBV20-1	TRBJ2-1	.
TGCAGCGTTGGCAAAGGGACAGGACCCCATGGCTACACCTTC	CSVGKGTGPHGYTF	TRBD1	TRBV29-1	TRBJ1-2	.
TGTGCCAGCAGTCTTGACACCGGGGAGCTGTTTTTT	CASSLDTGELFF	.	TRBV27	TRBJ2-2	.
TGTGCCACCAGCAGAGATCAACAGGGGCCAGATACGCAGTATTTT	CATSRDQQGPDTQYF	TRBD1	TRBV15	TRBJ2-3	.
TGTGCCAGCAGCACTAGTTACTCCTACGAGCAGTACTTC	CASSTSYSYEQYF	.	TRBV5-6	TRBJ2-7	.
TGCGCCAGCAGCTTGGGGCCACAATCATCTTACGAGCAGTACTTC	CASSLGPQSSYEQYF	.	TRBV5-1	TRBJ2-7	once
TGTGCCACCAGTGAGGCAGGGAGGCAAAACATTCAGTACTTC	CATSEAGRQNIQYF	.	TRBV24-1	TRBJ2-4	.
TGTGCCAGCAGCCAAGTCAGGGGGCCCAGTGAGCAGTTCTTC	CASSQVRGPSEQFF	TRBD1	TRBV14	TRBJ2-1	once
TGTGCCAGCTCGCCAGCGGGAGGGATCGAGCAGTACTTC	CASSPAGGIEQYF	TRBD2	TRBV7-9	TRBJ2-7	.
TGTGCCAGCAGCTTGGCTAGCGGGAGGGCCTGGGAGACCCAGTACTTC	CASSLASGRAWETQYF	TRBD2	TRBV7-8	TRBJ2-5	.
TGCAGTGCTGCAAGCGGGAGCACAGATACGCAGTATTTT	CSAASGSTDTQYF	.	TRBV20-1	TRBJ2-3	.
TGTGCCAGCCAAAAAGGACGGAGGGAGACCCAGTACTTC	CASQKGRRETQYF	.	TRBV25-1	TRBJ2-5	.
TGTGCCAGCAGCCAAGGACACGGCAATCAGCCCCAGCATTTT	CASSQGHGNQPQHF	.	TRBV3-1	TRBJ1-5	.
TGCAGTGCCCAGACAGGGGTCGGCTACACCTTC	CSAQTGVGYTF	TRBD1	TRBV20-1	TRBJ1-2	.
TGCAGTGCTGGCAGGGGGCTGGTCGGGGAGCTGTTTTTT	CSAGRGLVGELFF	TRBD1	TRBV20-1	TRBJ2-2	.
TGTGCCAGCAGCCACGGTGCTGGCTACGAGCAGTACTTC	CASSHGAGYEQYF	.	TRBV3-1	TRBJ2-7	.
TGCAGTGCTAGACTGACAGGAGACTCCTACGAGCAGTACTTC	CSARLTGDSYEQYF	.	TRBV20-1	TRBJ2-7	.
TGCAGCGTTGAAGATCTACGACGCACAGATACGCAGTATTTT	CSVEDLRRTDTQYF	.	TRBV29-1	TRBJ2-3	once